The next 9 T cell receptor beta chains were all read from a single sample in a study of blood T cell repertoires in COVID-19. Sequencing used immunoSEQ multiplex PCR; TCRdb keeps in-frame clones, though not all of them. The table records some 160,000 clones, 70% to 90% of them present only once. Specimen: peripheral blood. The receptors stem from a woman of 80 years or more with COVID-19, enrolled during active disease.

This chain connects TRBV7-9 to TRBJ1-4; TRBD1 agrees at 9 bases. Losses at the gene ends were 5 bases for V and 5 bases for J; bases not matched to a gene: 9. This CDR3 has 16 residues. CDR1 is SEHNR and CDR2 is FQNEAQ in the germline V gene (reference sequence). The CDR3 loop is CASSPNLGQGNEKLFF. The CDR3 nucleotides are TGTGCCAGCAGCCCGAACCTCGGACAGGGGAATGAAAAACTGTTTTTT.

This clone showed up just once. This chain uses TRBV19 with TRBJ1-5; 9 bases fit TRBD1. This CDR3 region has 15 residues. Germline CDR1 is LNHDA and CDR2 is SQIVND (reference sequence). V lost 5 bases and J lost 5; bases outside the gene matches: 7. CDR3 nucleotides: TGTGCCAGTAGTTCCGGGACAGGGAACTATCAGCCCCAGCATTTT. It codes for CASSSGTGNYQPQHF.

The genes are TRBV2 and TRBJ1-6; 8 bases align to TRBD1. Germline loops: CDR1 SNHLY, CDR2 FYNNEI. J lost 10 bases, V lost 2 bases, and 7 bases had no gene match. This CDR3 region has 15 residues. CDR3 DNA: TGTGCCAGCAGTGAACAGGGGGCGGTGAACTCACCCCTCCACTTT. Protein: CASSEQGAVNSPLHF.

As DNA, the CDR3 is TGTGCCAGCAGCGTTGAACAGTCGTCGGAACTGTTTTTT. Translating it yields CASSVEQSSELFF. The J gene is TRBJ1-4, the V gene TRBV9, with D hard to call. The CDR3 is made up of 13 amino acids. Between the trimmed V and J ends, which lost 2 bases and 12 bases, there was a span of 14 bases. From germline, CDR1 is SGDLS and CDR2 YYNGEE.

The genes are TRBV7-9 and TRBJ1-5; D unresolved. Germline values: CDR1 SEHNR, CDR2 FQNEAQ (reference sequence). The CDR3 length is 13 residues. Trimming removed 1 base from V and 5 bases from J, with 6 bases in between. CDR3 amino acids: CASSLETHQPQHF. The CDR3 region has the DNA TGTGCCAGCAGCTTAGAAACACATCAGCCCCAGCATTTT.

The rearrangement uses TRBV6-5 and TRBJ1-5; D remains unclear. This CDR3 is 14 amino acids long. V was pared by 6 bases and J by 0 bases, with 9 bases between. Germline values: CDR1 MNHEY, CDR2 SVGAGI. Here the CDR3 reads CASSLENSNQPQHF. The CDR3 bases are TGTGCCAGCAGCCTAGAGAATAGCAATCAGCCCCAGCATTTT.

V usage is TRBV5-5 and J usage is TRBJ2-5; TRBD2 agrees at 7 bases. This CDR3 has 16 residues. With 3 bases clipped from V and 2 bases from J, the junction kept 10 bases outside the gene matches. In germline, CDR1 is SGHKS, CDR2 YYEKEE (reference sequence). CDR3 nucleotide sequence: TGTGCCAGCAGCTCCGACCCTAGCGGTCTGCAAGAGACCCAGTACTTC. As protein: CASSSDPSGLQETQYF. Full variable domain (outside the CDR3, taken from reference TRBV5-5 and TRBJ2-5): DAGVTQSPTHLIKTRGQQVTLRCSPISGHKSVSWYQQVLGQGPQFIFQYYEKEERGRGNFPDRFSARQFPNYSSELNVNALLLGDSALYLCASSSDPSGLQETQYFGPGTRLLVL.

The chain is built from TRBV14 and TRBJ2-2; perhaps TRBD2 as D (6 bases). The CDR3 covers 13 residues. CDR1 is SGHDN and CDR2 is FVKESK in the germline V gene. Trimming shortened V by 5 bases and J by 6 bases, and 10 bases separated the two germline ends. CDR3 loop: CASSWDFAGELFF. CDR3 sequence (DNA): TGTGCCAGCAGCTGGGACTTTGCCGGGGAGCTGTTTTTT.

This chain connects TRBV5-1 to TRBJ1-2, with a weak D call TRBD1 (6 bases). The CDR3 contains 13 residues. V was cut by 4 bases and J by 4 bases, with 11 bases left in between. Germline CDR1 and CDR2: SGHRS and YFSETQ. The CDR3 loop is CASSEQGIYGYTF. For the CDR3, the DNA is TGCGCCAGCAGCGAACAGGGCATCTATGGCTACACCTTC.